This TCR beta chain emerged from a study of CD8+ T cells in alopecia areata. Study background: Treated patients were given oral tofacitinib, which was dosed at 5 to 10 mg twice daily.

This clone appeared a few times. The antigen remains undetermined. Study-wide points: Scalp samples also yield sequences from resident alphabeta T cells of normal skin.

TCR sequencing used cDNA made by reverse transcription of extracted RNA. Clones were read by immunoSEQ multiplex PCR, and TCRdb kept only the in-frame ones, dropping some. The sample lists hundreds of thousands of clones, roughly two thirds seen once, with under 1.5% in the top ten. The origin of this receptor is a human donor with alopecia areata. Sequenced material: CD4+ T cells sorted from blood, taken at week 0.

In DNA, the CDR3 is TGCGCCAGCAGCCAAAAACCGGGACAGCGCTCCTACGAGCAGTACTTC. Translating it yields CASSQKPGQRSYEQYF. The chain uses TRBV4-1 and TRBJ2-7; 7 bases fit TRBD1. V lost 2 bases and J lost 0; bases outside the gene matches: 7. The CDR3 spans 16 residues. Germline V gene sequence: CDR1 MGHRA, CDR2 YSYEKL.